Listed below are T cell receptor beta chains from one sample, sequenced in a study of blood T cell repertoires in COVID-19. Assay used: immunoSEQ multiplex PCR; TCRdb lists only in-frame clones, some missing. In the table there are roughly 350,000 clones, about 92% of which are singletons. The source material was PBMCs or T cells enriched from blood (not recorded which). Source of these receptors: a woman in her twenties or thirties who had recovered from COVID-19. The CDR3 runs from the conserved cysteine through the conserved F or W. The order of the fields is D gene, J gene, V gene, clone size, CDR3 protein, CDR3 DNA. D genes are given only for firm matches. Clone size is stated in some rows and not others, as once, few, many or a class when expanded.

>TRBD2|TRBJ2-3|TRBV6-5|.
CASSYRGLAGSDTQYF
TGTGCCAGCAGCTACCGGGGACTAGCGGGTTCAGATACGCAGTATTTT
>.|TRBJ2-3|TRBV7-9|.
CASSLGFGTDTQYF
TGTGCCAGCAGCCTTGGGTTCGGGACAGATACGCAGTATTTT
>.|TRBJ1-6|TRBV15|.
CATRKGGASPLHF
TGTGCCACCAGAAAGGGGGGGGCTTCACCCCTCCACTTT
>.|TRBJ2-2|TRBV25-1|.
CASSEIGAGELFF
TGTGCCAGCAGTGAAATAGGAGCCGGGGAGCTGTTTTTT
>.|TRBJ1-1|TRBV5-6|.
CASSPTLRTEAFF
TGTGCCAGCAGCCCTACTTTGAGAACTGAAGCTTTCTTT
>TRBD1|TRBJ1-1|TRBV10-3|once
CATKTQGTNTEAFF
TGTGCCACCAAAACACAGGGGACGAACACTGAAGCTTTCTTT
>.|TRBJ2-7|TRBV5-5|.
CASSPPPTASYEQYF
TGTGCCAGCAGCCCCCCCCCGACAGCCTCCTACGAGCAGTACTTC
>.|TRBJ1-2|TRBV6-5|.
CASSYSGGTGGYTF
TGTGCCAGCAGTTACTCGGGGGGGACCGGCGGCTACACCTTC
>TRBD1|TRBJ1-2|TRBV5-1|once
CASSSTTGQTYGYTF
TGCGCCAGCAGCTCGACTACGGGACAGACCTATGGCTACACCTTC
>TRBD2|TRBJ2-7|TRBV15|.
CATSPFPSGGPSYEQYF
TGTGCCACCAGCCCATTCCCGAGCGGGGGACCCTCCTACGAGCAGTACTTC
>.|TRBJ1-2|TRBV9|.
CASSVRPTANYGYTF
TGTGCCAGCAGCGTCAGACCCACAGCTAACTATGGCTACACCTTC
>.|TRBJ2-1|TRBV28|.
CASSRPGTPEQFF
TGTGCCAGCAGCAGACCCGGGACACCAGAGCAGTTCTTC
>.|TRBJ2-7|TRBV7-2|.
CASSFDRYYSYEQYF
TGTGCCAGCAGCTTCGACAGATACTACTCCTACGAGCAGTACTTC
>.|TRBJ1-1|TRBV18|.
CASSPGQGSVTEAFF
TGTGCCAGCTCACCGGGCCAGGGATCTGTGACTGAAGCTTTCTTT
>TRBD1|TRBJ2-7|TRBV7-2|.
CASGRGQVVGEQYF
TGTGCCAGCGGTCGGGGACAGGTGGTGGGGGAGCAGTACTTC
>.|TRBJ2-3|TRBV7-9|.
CASSLDGSIDTQYF
TGTGCCAGCAGCTTAGACGGGAGCATAGATACGCAGTATTTT
>.|TRBJ1-1|TRBV28|.
CASSDLGGTEAFF
TGTGCCAGCAGTGACCTCGGCGGCACTGAAGCTTTCTTT
>TRBD1|TRBJ2-7|TRBV12-3/TRBV12-4|.
CASSPGQGDEQYF
TGTGCCAGCAGCCCGGGACAGGGGGACGAGCAGTACTTC
>TRBD1|TRBJ1-5|TRBV6-2/TRBV6-3|.
CASSTGAEDQPQHF
TGTGCCAGCAGTACAGGGGCGGAGGATCAGCCCCAGCATTTT
>.|TRBJ1-2|TRBV7-2|.
CASSSGGAFLGYTF
TGTGCCAGCAGCTCCGGTGGGGCCTTTCTCGGCTACACCTTC
>.|TRBJ2-7|TRBV6-6|.
CASSSTVLSYEQYF
TGTGCCAGCAGTTCGACAGTTCTGTCGTACGAGCAGTACTTC
>TRBD2|TRBJ2-2|TRBV6-4|.
CASSLKTSASPGELFF
TGTGCCAGCTCGCTAAAGACTAGCGCTTCCCCCGGGGAGCTGTTTTTT
>TRBD2|TRBJ2-1|TRBV2|.
CAVTDGTSGSYEQFF
TGTGCCGTAACCGACGGGACTAGCGGGAGTTATGAGCAGTTCTTC
>TRBD1|TRBJ1-6|TRBV6-6|.
CASSYSGQGPNSPLHF
TGTGCCAGCAGTTACTCGGGACAGGGCCCAAATTCACCCCTCCACTTT
>.|TRBJ1-5|TRBV2|.
CASSRTAQVDQPQHF
TGTGCCAGCAGCCGTACCGCGCAGGTTGATCAGCCCCAGCATTTT
>.|TRBJ1-1|TRBV18|few
CASSPQGNAFF
TGTGCCAGCTCACCGCAGGGGAACGCTTTCTTT
>TRBD2|TRBJ2-7|TRBV4-1|.
CASSQEGGLADSYEQYF
TGCGCCAGCAGCCAAGAGGGGGGGTTGGCGGATTCCTACGAGCAGTACTTC
>.|TRBJ1-5|TRBV19|once
CATARGGMVNQPQHF
TGTGCCACCGCCCGAGGCGGCATGGTCAATCAGCCCCAGCATTTT
>.|TRBJ1-1|TRBV5-1|.
CASSLNKGLKNTEAFF
TGCGCCAGCAGCTTGAACAAGGGGCTAAAGAACACTGAAGCTTTCTTT